These 26 T cell receptor beta chains were sequenced from one sample in a study of tissue T cells after allogeneic stem cell transplantation. Sequencing used immunoSEQ multiplex PCR; TCRdb keeps in-frame clones, though not all of them. Of roughly 45,000 clones listed, roughly 75% are singletons. Material: sorted cells pooled from one or two spleens. The source of these receptors is a pool of C57BL/6 mice in good health.

Points on this clone: Gene names are the mouse ones. The read ends 1 residue before the CDR3 terminus; that terminus is restored from the germline J gene. The chain uses TRBV20 and TRBJ2-2, with D unclear. This CDR3 is built from 11 residues. Per the germline V gene, CDR1 is GFQATS and CDR2 is STVNSAI. Trimming took 0 bases from V and 8 from J, leaving 4 bases between them. The CDR3 here is CGARDVGQLYF. The covered CDR3 bases are TGTGGTGCTAGGGATGTTGGGCAGCTCTAC.

About this clone: Germline and genes: mouse. The CDR3 is cut off 1 residue early in the read; its end comes from the germline J gene. V gene TRBV13-2 combines with J gene TRBJ1-6; D gene ambiguous. TRBJ1-6 is recorded as an ORF, its role being uncertain. The CDR3 covers 13 residues. V was trimmed by 0 bases and J by 4 bases, leaving 2 bases between them. Germline lookup yields CDR1 NNHNN and CDR2 SYGAGS (reference sequence). Partial CDR3 DNA: TGTGCCAGCGGTGATGTGTATAATTCGCCCCTCTAC. Its protein is CASGDVYNSPLY. The entire CDR3 reads CASGDVYNSPLYF.

This clone showed up just a few times. Gene names refer to mouse genes. Read data end 1 residue before the CDR3 end; the end is taken from the germline J gene. The V gene is TRBV4, the J gene TRBJ2-7, with D possibly being TRBD2 (6 bases). The CDR3 loop spans 12 amino acids. Looked up from germline, CDR1 is LGHDT and CDR2 is YNNKQL (reference sequence). V was trimmed by 4 bases and J by 6 bases, leaving 10 bases between them. The CDR3 protein is CASSFWGSEQYF. Incomplete CDR3 DNA: TGTGCCAGCAGCTTCTGGGGATCTGAACAGTAC.

As concerns this clone: Here the gene names and germline are mouse. CDR3 loop: CASSWDWGAREQYF. The CDR3 bases that were read are TGTGCCAGCTCCTGGGACTGGGGGGCGAGGGAACAGTAC. The chain joins TRBV12-2 to TRBJ2-7; 12 bases align to TRBD2. Sequencing ends 1 residue short of the CDR3 end; the germline J gene provides the rest. The CDR3 is 14 residues long. The V gene's germline CDR1 is SGHLS and CDR2 HYDKME. V lost 4 bases to trimming and J lost 7 bases; unmatched junction nucleotides: 7.

Concerning this clone: Gene and germline names: mouse. The missing CDR3 end, 1 residue past where the read stops, is filled in from the germline J gene. The rearrangement joins TRBV19 to TRBJ1-2; D remains unclear. The germline gives CDR1 FNHDT, CDR2 SITEND (reference sequence). CDR3 length: 15 residues. Trimming took off 4 bases at V and 0 bases at J, with 13 bases between the two ends. CDR3 DNA (partial): TGTGCCAGCAGTTCGGACGTAAACTCAAACTCCGACTACACC. Translation gives CASSSDVNSNSDYT. The full CDR3 protein reads CASSSDVNSNSDYTF.

Comment on this clone: Genes here carry mouse names. The CDR3 end lies 1 residue beyond the end of the read and is filled in from the germline J gene. V usage is TRBV23 and J usage is TRBJ1-6. TRBJ1-6 qualifies as an ORF whose function is uncertain. The CDR3 runs to 13 residues. The V gene's germline CDR1 is KGHTA and CDR2 FQNQQP. CDR3 protein: CSSSQSKNSPLYF. Incomplete CDR3 DNA: TGCTCCAGCAGTCAATCGAAAAATTCGCCCCTCTAC.

For this clone: Gene names refer to mouse genes. The read is 1 residue too short to cover the CDR3 end, so that end is filled in from the germline J gene. The chain has TRBV3 and TRBJ1-3; 7 bases agree with TRBD1. The CDR3 has 14 amino acids. J lost 2 bases, V lost 4 bases, and 2 bases had no gene match. Germline V gene data show CDR1 as SNHLY and CDR2 as FYNGKV (reference sequence). CDR3 protein: CASSSTGAGNTLYF. The DNA read from the CDR3 is TGTGCCAGCAGCTCTACAGGGGCTGGAAATACGCTCTAT.

Details on this clone: Germline and genes here are mouse. With the read ending 1 residue before the CDR3 end, the germline J gene is used to fill in that end. The genes are TRBV3 and TRBJ2-4; 12 nucleotides match TRBD1. Germline V gene sequence: CDR1 SNHLY, CDR2 FYNGKV (reference sequence). This CDR3 is 14 amino acids long. V gave up 3 bases and J gave up 7 bases; unmatched junction bases: 2. The CDR3 region is CASSLGTGGDTLYF. The CDR3 bases that were read are TGTGCCAGCAGCTTGGGGACAGGGGGCGACACCTTGTAC.

Points on this clone: Gene names and germline match the mouse. The CDR3 end falls 1 residue outside the read, so it is completed with the germline J gene. The chain couples TRBV4 to TRBJ1-6; D gene ambiguous. TRBJ1-6 is an ORF, with its function uncertain. Germline V gene sequence: CDR1 LGHDT, CDR2 YNNKQL (reference sequence). Trimming took 3 bases from V and 4 from J, leaving 7 bases between them. The CDR3 covers 14 residues. The DNA read from the CDR3 is TGTGCCAGCAGCTATAGGCAATATAATTCGCCCCTCTAC. Amino acid sequence: CASSYRQYNSPLY. The full CDR3 protein is CASSYRQYNSPLYF.

On this clone itself: Gene names are the mouse ones. The CDR3 DNA, read in part, is TGTGCCAGCAGCCAACCAGACAGTAGTGCAGAAACGCTGTAT. It encodes CASSQPDSSAETLY. In full, the CDR3 is CASSQPDSSAETLYF. J is TRBJ2-3 and V is TRBV2; tentatively, D is TRBD1 (5 bases). The read is 1 residue too short to cover the CDR3 end, so that end is filled in from the germline J gene. Trimming removed 2 bases from V and 0 bases from J, with 9 bases in between. This CDR3 spans 15 amino acids. Germline V lookup: CDR1 LGHNA, CDR2 YSYQKL.

Comments on this clone: Mouse names are used for the genes. The CDR3 reads CASSPRDWGFAETLYF. The sequenced CDR3 bases are TGTGCCAGCAGCCCCCGGGACTGGGGGTTTGCAGAAACGCTGTAT. V gene TRBV5 combines with J gene TRBJ2-3; TRBD2 agrees at 11 bases. The CDR3 end is not reached by the read, which stops 1 residue before it; the germline J gene fills it in. The CDR3 runs 16 residues. Losses at the gene ends were 4 bases for V and 2 bases for J; bases not matched to a gene: 5. CDR1 and CDR2 (germline): LGHNA, YNLKQL (reference sequence).

A word on this clone: Gene names denote mouse genes. The observed sequence ends 1 residue before the CDR3 terminus, with the missing tail filled in from the germline J gene. This chain uses TRBV1 with TRBJ2-4; no firm D call. This CDR3 comprises 13 residues. Germline lookup yields CDR1 NSQYPW and CDR2 LRSPGD (reference sequence). Between the trimmed V and J ends, which lost 4 bases and 0 bases, there was a span of 5 bases. CDR3 bases read: TGCACCTGCAGTGTCAGTAGTCAAAACACCTTGTAC. It encodes CTCSVSSQNTLY. The entire CDR3 protein is CTCSVSSQNTLYF.

This clone was picked up a small number of times. Any gene name here is a mouse gene name. The sequence runs out 1 residue before the end of the CDR3; the remainder is reconstructed from the germline J gene. The chain couples TRBV13-2 to TRBJ2-7; a weak D match, TRBD1 (7 bases). Trimming stripped 2 bases from V and 4 bases from J, with 10 bases between. The CDR3 length is 13 residues. Germline values: CDR1 NNHNN, CDR2 SYGAGS (reference sequence). CDR3 amino acids: CASGEKGAYEQYF. CDR3 bases read: TGTGCCAGCGGTGAAAAGGGGGCATATGAACAGTAC.

This clone was detected only a few times. The gene names given are mouse names. The CDR3 end is not reached by the read, which stops 1 residue before it; the germline J gene fills it in. V usage is TRBV13-2 and J usage is TRBJ2-7, with D unresolved. Deletions cut 0 bases from V and 4 bases from J, with 5 bases between. This CDR3 spans 12 amino acids. Germline V lookup: CDR1 NNHNN, CDR2 SYGAGS (reference sequence). The covered CDR3 bases are TGTGCCAGCGGTGATGCTCGGTATGAACAGTAC. Translation: CASGDARYEQY. The entire CDR3 sequence reads CASGDARYEQYF.

Concerning this clone itself: All gene names here are mouse names. Read sequence stops 1 residue before the CDR3 end, and the germline J gene provides the missing end. The chain employs TRBV13-2 and TRBJ2-7, with 9 nucleotides matching TRBD2. The V gene end was trimmed by 1 base and the J gene end by 0 bases; junction bases not matched to a gene: 5. The CDR3 sequence is 16 residues long. In germline, CDR1 is NNHNN, CDR2 SYGAGS (reference sequence). The CDR3 here is CASGDRTGGSSYEQYF. The CDR3 DNA, read in part, is TGTGCCAGCGGTGATAGAACTGGGGGGTCCTCCTATGAACAGTAC.

Turning to this clone: Each gene name is a mouse one. The missing CDR3 end, 1 residue past where the read stops, is filled in from the germline J gene. This chain links TRBV3 with TRBJ2-3; 7 nucleotides align to TRBD2. Germline CDR1 SNHLY, CDR2 FYNGKV (reference sequence). Trimming removed 7 bases from V and 0 bases from J; junction bases left unmatched: 7. The CDR3 runs 15 residues. The CDR3 DNA, read in part, is TGTGCCAGCATCCTCGACTGGGCCAGTGCAGAAACGCTGTAT. It codes for CASILDWASAETLY. The whole CDR3 sequence is CASILDWASAETLYF.

There are a few counts of this clone. Any gene name here is a mouse gene name. The CDR3 is cut off 1 residue early in the read; its end comes from the germline J gene. The rearrangement links TRBV5 to TRBJ2-7; TRBD2 matches 9 bases. CDR3 size: 15 residues. The ends lost 2 bases at V and 1 base at J; junction bases unmatched: 3. Germline assignment: CDR1 LGHNA and CDR2 YNLKQL (reference sequence). The CDR3 sequence: CASSQMGGRSYEQYF. Partial CDR3 DNA: TGTGCCAGCAGCCAAATGGGGGGGCGTTCCTATGAACAGTAC.

For this clone: Mouse names are used for the genes. Read coverage stops 1 residue before the CDR3 terminus; the germline J gene supplies the remainder. The chain uses TRBV31 and TRBJ1-6; 7 nucleotides agree with TRBD1. TRBJ1-6 is an open reading frame whose function is uncertain. In germline, CDR1 is GKSSPN, CDR2 SITVG. The CDR3 covers 13 residues. Trimming cost V 4 bases and J 10 bases; bases outside gene matches: 7. The covered CDR3 bases are TGTGCCTGGACCCGACAGGGAGGGTCGCCCCTCTAC. Translation: CAWTRQGGSPLY. The CDR3 as a whole reads CAWTRQGGSPLYF.

For this clone: No DNA is shown, since the ends of the CDR3 on it are uncertain; the CDR3 is the one TCRdb lists. Germline and genes here are mouse. CDR3: CASSWAWGTSAETLYF. The chain joins TRBV22 to TRBJ2-3; the table names TRBD2, a call not compared with the DNA. TRBV22 corresponds to a pseudogene. 16 amino acids form the CDR3, both terminal residues included.

This clone was counted once. Genes and germline come from the mouse. From the germline J gene comes the end of the CDR3, since the read stops 1 residue before it. J is TRBJ2-3 and V is TRBV4; 9 bases agree with TRBD1. The germline V gene has CDR1 LGHDT and CDR2 YNNKQL (reference sequence). The CDR3 contains 15 residues. V trimming: 4 bases; J trimming: 2 bases; junction bases outside the gene matches: 4. The CDR3 sequence: CASSSRDRVAETLYF. CDR3 bases read: TGTGCCAGCAGCTCTCGGGACAGGGTTGCAGAAACGCTGTAT.

This clone was observed a few times. The genes and germline here are from mouse. Read sequence stops 1 residue before the CDR3 end, and the germline J gene provides the missing end. Distinct nucleotide sequences in the sample also encode this CDR3. This chain joins TRBV12-1 and TRBJ2-7; D is unresolved. V shed 3 bases and J shed 0 bases, with 8 bases lying between them. Germline CDR1 reads SGHSN; CDR2 reads HYEKVE. This CDR3 is 13 amino acids long. Partial CDR3 DNA: TGTGCCAGCTCTTTGGGCAACTCCTATGAACAGTAC. It specifies CASSLGNSYEQY. The CDR3 in full is CASSLGNSYEQYF. Looking up the rest from reference TRBV12-1 and TRBJ2-7 gives the full variable domain: DSGVVQSPRHIIKEKGGRSVLTCIPISGHSNVVWYQQTLGKELKFLIQHYEKVERDKGFLPSRFSVQQFDDYHSEMNMSALELEDSAMYFCASSLGNSYEQYFGPGTRLTVL.

As concerns this clone: Gene names denote mouse genes. The read ends 1 residue shy of where the CDR3 ends; the end is completed using the germline J gene. The chain uses TRBV13-2 and TRBJ2-2; the match to TRBD2 covers 9 bases. CDR1 and CDR2 (germline): NNHNN, SYGAGS (reference sequence). The CDR3 totals 15 residues. The V segment lost 5 bases and the J segment 1 base; nucleotides outside the gene matches: 3. This CDR3 is CASGRLGVNTGQLYF. The CDR3 bases that were read are TGTGCCAGCGGCCGACTGGGGGTAAACACCGGGCAGCTCTAC.

With regard to this clone: Any gene name here is a mouse gene name. With the read ending 1 residue before the CDR3 end, the germline J gene is used to fill in that end. This rearrangement joins TRBV20 to TRBJ2-5, with D maybe TRBD1 (5 bases). In germline, CDR1 is GFQATS, CDR2 STVNSAI. This CDR3 has 13 amino acids. The sequenced CDR3 bases are TGTTCCCTAAGGGGTTTGAACCAAGACACCCAGTAC. Translating gives CSLRGLNQDTQY. The full CDR3 is CSLRGLNQDTQYF.

To note about this clone: All gene names here are mouse names. The CDR3 end falls 1 residue outside the read, so it is completed with the germline J gene. The V call is TRBV13-2, the J call TRBJ2-3; D call uncertain. The V end was cut by 5 bases, the J end by 0 bases, with 4 bases between. The germline gives CDR1 NNHNN, CDR2 SYGAGS (reference sequence). This CDR3 spans 12 amino acids. CDR3 DNA, as far as it was read: TGTGCCAGCGGGAATAGTGCAGAAACGCTGTAT. This gives the protein CASGNSAETLY. The CDR3 reads in full as CASGNSAETLYF.

Points on this clone: Mouse gene names apply. The read terminates 1 residue ahead of where the CDR3 ends, so the germline J gene completes it. V gene TRBV16 combines with J gene TRBJ2-4; TRBD1 aligns across 7 bases. CDR1 and CDR2 from the germline V gene are SGHSA and FRNQAP. The CDR3 sequence is 13 residues long. V dropped 0 bases and J dropped 7; count of bases not matched to a gene: 1. This CDR3 is CASSLDTGDTLYF. CDR3 bases read: TGTGCAAGCAGCTTAGATACAGGGGACACCTTGTAC.

On this clone itself: Gene names follow the mouse nomenclature. Read data end 1 residue before the CDR3 end; the end is taken from the germline J gene. The chain uses TRBV26 and TRBJ2-4, with TRBD2 matching over 9 bases. The CDR3 runs to 14 residues. The ends lost 5 bases at V and 1 base at J; junction bases unmatched: 1. The germline V gene encodes CDR1 KGHPV and CDR2 FQNQEV (reference sequence). CDR3 DNA, as far as it was read: TGTGCCAGCAGTAGACTGGGGGGTCAAAACACCTTGTAC. Translating it yields CASSRLGGQNTLY. The full CDR3 protein reads CASSRLGGQNTLYF.